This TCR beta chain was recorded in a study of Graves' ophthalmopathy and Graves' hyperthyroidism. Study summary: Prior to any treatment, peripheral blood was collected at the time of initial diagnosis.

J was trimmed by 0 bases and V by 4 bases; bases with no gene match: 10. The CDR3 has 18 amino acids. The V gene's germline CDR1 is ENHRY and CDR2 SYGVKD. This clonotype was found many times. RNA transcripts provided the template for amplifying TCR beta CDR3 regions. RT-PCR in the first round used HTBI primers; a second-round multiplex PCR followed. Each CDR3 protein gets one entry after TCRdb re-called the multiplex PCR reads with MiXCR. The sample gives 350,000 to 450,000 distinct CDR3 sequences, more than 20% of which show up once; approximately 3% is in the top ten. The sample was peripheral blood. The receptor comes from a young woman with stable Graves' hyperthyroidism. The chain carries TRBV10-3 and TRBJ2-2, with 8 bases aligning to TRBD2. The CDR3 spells CAISVWAGGNSNTGELFF. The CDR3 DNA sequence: TGTGCCATCAGTGTTTGGGCGGGAGGAAATTCGAACACCGGGGAGCTGTTTTTT.